The 17 T cell receptor beta chains below come from one sample, sequenced in a study of blood T cell repertoires in COVID-19. The data were produced by immunoSEQ multiplex PCR, yet TCRdb's version contains in-frame clones alone and is incomplete. The repertoire includes about 40,000 clones, roughly 90% of them detected once, and about 12% sits in the top ten. Specimen: peripheral blood. These receptors all stem from a man between 65 and 85 years old with acute or convalescent COVID-19.

This chain links TRBV28 with TRBJ2-2, with D perhaps matching TRBD1 (6 bases). V was cut by 6 bases and J by 1 base, with 9 bases left in between. From germline, CDR1 is MDHEN and CDR2 SYDVKM. The CDR3 is made up of 14 amino acids. CDR3 sequence (DNA): TGTGCCAGCAGACCGGGACAGAACACCGGGGAGCTGTTTTTT. Encoded protein: CASRPGQNTGELFF.

This clone is medium-sized. This chain joins TRBV24-1 and TRBJ1-1; D may be TRBD1 (6 bases). The CDR3 is 14 amino acids. The V gene lost 5 bases and the J gene lost 1 base, with 10 bases spanning the gap. Per the germline V gene, CDR1 is KGHDR and CDR2 is SFDVKD. CDR3 loop: CATSAGGSNTEAFF. The DNA of the CDR3 is TGTGCCACCAGTGCTGGGGGCTCGAACACTGAAGCTTTCTTT.

This rearrangement joins TRBV19 to TRBJ2-2; TRBD1 matches at 9 bases. The trim removed 6 bases at V and 4 bases at J, leaving 6 bases unmatched. In germline, CDR1 is LNHDA, CDR2 SQIVND (reference sequence). The length of the CDR3 is 15 residues. CDR3 bases: TGTGCCAGTAGACCACAGGGGGCGGGCACCGGGGAGCTGTTTTTT. It encodes CASRPQGAGTGELFF.

The chain is built from TRBV24-1 and TRBJ2-1, with a weak D call TRBD2 (5 bases). Deletions cut 4 bases from V and 8 bases from J, with 11 bases between. Germline V gives CDR1 KGHDR, CDR2 SFDVKD. The CDR3 contains 13 residues. The CDR3 is CATSDPTRHEQFF. The CDR3 DNA reads TGTGCCACCAGTGACCCTACTAGGCATGAGCAGTTCTTC.

This rearrangement joins TRBV29-1 to TRBJ1-2; TRBD1 is a possible D gene (6 bases). The CDR3 has 11 amino acids. Looked up from germline, CDR1 is SQVTM and CDR2 is ANQGSEA. V lost 6 bases, J lost 4 bases, and 9 bases lay in between. CDR3 amino acids: CSVRQVYGYTF. The CDR3 region has the DNA TGCAGCGTCAGACAGGTCTATGGCTACACCTTC.

In this sample, this clone turned up once. The chain couples TRBV18 to TRBJ1-5; D gene uncertain. Germline V gene data show CDR1 as KGHSH and CDR2 as LQKENI. The CDR3 is 16 amino acids. Trimming cost V 5 bases and J 0 bases, with 14 bases left between them. CDR3 residues: CASSEMGGNSNQPQHF. For the CDR3, the DNA is TGTGCCAGCTCAGAGATGGGAGGGAATAGCAATCAGCCCCAGCATTTT.

This clone was seen only once. V is TRBV5-8 and J is TRBJ2-7; 13 bases match TRBD2. The CDR3 has 14 amino acids. V shed 4 bases and J 6 bases; nucleotides not matched to a gene: 4. The V gene's germline CDR1 is SGHTS and CDR2 YDEGEE. CDR3 loop: CASSRTSGSSEQYF. DNA for the CDR3: TGTGCCAGCAGCCGGACTAGCGGGAGTAGCGAGCAGTACTTC.

The chain links TRBV18 to TRBJ1-2, with a possible D match to TRBD1 (6 bases). Germline-derived CDR1 and CDR2 are KGHSH and LQKENI. Trimming took off 1 base at V and 4 bases at J, with 10 bases between the two ends. This CDR3 has 14 amino acids. The CDR3 is CASSPLDSSYGYTF. The CDR3 coding sequence is TGTGCCAGCTCACCACTGGACAGCTCCTATGGCTACACCTTC.

This chain connects TRBV4-3 to TRBJ2-5, with a tentative D call TRBD1 (5 bases). The CDR3 length is 15 residues. V was trimmed by 4 bases and J by 2 bases, leaving 14 bases between them. Per germline, CDR1 LGHNA and CDR2 YSLEER. The CDR3 here is CASSPRVGLQETQYF. Here the CDR3 DNA reads TGCGCCAGCAGCCCTAGGGTGGGGCTTCAAGAGACCCAGTACTTC.

The chain combines TRBV25-1 with TRBJ1-4, with D tentatively TRBD1 (5 bases). Deletions cut 5 bases from V and 8 bases from J, with 12 bases between. The germline CDR1 and CDR2 sequences are MGHDK and SYGVNS. CDR3 size: 13 residues. The CDR3 nucleotides read TGTGCCAGCAGTACCGGGGGTAGCGAAAAACTGTTTTTT. Its translation is CASSTGGSEKLFF.

The chain uses TRBV6-5 and TRBJ2-3; 10 bases are shared with TRBD2. With 6 bases clipped from V and 3 bases from J, the junction kept 6 bases outside the gene matches. The germline CDR1 and CDR2 sequences are MNHEY and SVGAGI. The CDR3 totals 15 residues. The CDR3 DNA reads as TGTGCCAGCAGCTGGACTAGCGGATCAACAGATACGCAGTATTTT. It encodes CASSWTSGSTDTQYF.

This chain connects TRBV6-6 to TRBJ1-6, with D perhaps matching TRBD1 (5 bases). The ends were cut back, 7 bases at V and 7 bases at J, with 14 bases in the middle. CDR1 is MNHNY, CDR2 SVGAGI, per germline (reference sequence). This CDR3 comprises 14 residues. CDR3 protein: CASNIRGPNSPLHF. CDR3 bases: TGTGCCAGCAACATAAGGGGTCCCAATTCACCCCTCCACTTT.

This chain joins TRBV6-2 or TRBV6-3 and TRBJ1-4; tentatively, D is TRBD1 (5 bases). Germline V CDR1 and CDR2: MNHEY, SVGEGT. Trimming left V 2 bases short and J 8 bases short, with 9 bases between. CDR3 length equals 13 residues. CDR3 amino acids: CASSYDRLEKLFF. The CDR3 DNA reads as TGTGCCAGCAGTTACGACAGACTCGAAAAACTGTTTTTT.

V and J are TRBV6-2 or TRBV6-3 and TRBJ2-1; no firm D call. Per germline, CDR1 MNHEY and CDR2 SVGEGT. The CDR3 totals 12 residues. V lost 1 base to trimming and J lost 10 bases, with 8 bases between them. The CDR3 bases are TGTGCCAGCAGTTACTACTCACCCGAGCAGTTCTTC. Its translation: CASSYYSPEQFF.

This chain joins TRBV6-6 and TRBJ2-5, with D uncertain. The CDR3 extends over 13 amino acids. Per germline, CDR1 MNHNY and CDR2 SVGAGI (reference sequence). V was trimmed by 3 bases and J by 5 bases, leaving 10 bases between them. In DNA, the CDR3 is TGTGCCAGCAGTTATGCGGTCGGGGAGACCCAGTACTTC. It translates to CASSYAVGETQYF.

The rearrangement links TRBV15 to TRBJ1-5; D gene ambiguous. CDR1 is LNHNV, CDR2 YYDKDF, per germline (reference sequence). V lost 0 bases, J lost 1 base, and 4 bases lay in between. The length of the CDR3 is 14 residues. CDR3 residues: CATSRDISNQPQHF. The CDR3 bases are TGTGCCACCAGCAGAGATATCAGCAATCAGCCCCAGCATTTT.

Details on this clone: One junction end does not reproduce the germline sequence, and a read error may be involved. The chain uses TRBV7-7 and TRBJ2-2; TRBD2 matches at 11 bases. Germline V gives CDR1 SSHAT, CDR2 FNYEAQ (reference sequence). This CDR3 is built from 15 residues. As DNA, the CDR3 is TGTGCTAGCAGCTCCCTAGCGGGAGGCACCGGGGAGCTGTTTTTT. Protein product: CASSSLAGGTGELFF.